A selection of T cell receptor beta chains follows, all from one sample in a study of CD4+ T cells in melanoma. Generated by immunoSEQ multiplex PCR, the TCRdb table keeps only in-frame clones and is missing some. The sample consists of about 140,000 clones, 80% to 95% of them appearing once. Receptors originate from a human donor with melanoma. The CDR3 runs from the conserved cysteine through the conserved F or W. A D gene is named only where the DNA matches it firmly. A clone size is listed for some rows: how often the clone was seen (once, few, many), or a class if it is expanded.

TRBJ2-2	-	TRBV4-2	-	CASSQDRGTGAPRELFF	TGTGCCAGCAGCCAAGATCGGGGGACGGGGGCGCCCCGGGAGCTGTTTTTT
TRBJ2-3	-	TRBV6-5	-	CASRPDTDTQYF	TGTGCCAGCAGACCCGACACAGATACGCAGTATTTT
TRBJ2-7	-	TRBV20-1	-	CSASFVGEQYF	TGCAGTGCTAGTTTTGTGGGCGAGCAGTACTTC
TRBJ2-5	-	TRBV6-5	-	CASSSSETQYF	TGTGCCAGCTCAAGTTCAGAGACCCAGTACTTC
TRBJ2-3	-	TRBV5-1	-	CASSLQGNTQYF	TGCGCCAGCAGCTTACAGGGAAATACGCAGTATTTT
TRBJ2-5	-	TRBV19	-	CASSMGTARETQYF	TGTGCCAGTAGTATGGGGACCGCTAGGGAGACCCAGTACTTC
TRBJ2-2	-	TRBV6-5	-	CASSPRQGTMGELFF	TGTGCCAGCAGTCCTCGGCAAGGAACTATGGGGGAGCTGTTTTTT
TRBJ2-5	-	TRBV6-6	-	CASSQQETQYF	TGTGCCAGCAGCCAACAAGAGACCCAGTACTTC
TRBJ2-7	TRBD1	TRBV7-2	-	CASSSHAATGGAGYEQYF	TGTGCCAGCAGCTCCCATGCCGCCACAGGGGGCGCCGGATACGAGCAGTACTTC
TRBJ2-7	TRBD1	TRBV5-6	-	CASSLDRGKVYEQYF	TGTGCCAGCAGCCTAGACAGGGGAAAAGTCTACGAGCAGTACTTC
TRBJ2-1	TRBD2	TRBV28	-	CASSSQAGRSSYNEQFF	TGTGCCAGCAGTTCCCAAGCGGGGCGGAGCTCCTACAATGAGCAGTTCTTC
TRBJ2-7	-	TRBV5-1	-	CASSRSDSSYEQYF	TGCGCCAGCAGCCGGTCGGACAGCAGCTACGAGCAGTACTTC
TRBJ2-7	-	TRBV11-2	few	CASSRGPLSEQYF	TGTGCCAGCAGCCGGGGACCGCTCTCGGAGCAGTACTTC
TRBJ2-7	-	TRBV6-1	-	CASSETYEQYF	TGTGCCAGCAGTGAGACGTACGAGCAGTACTTC
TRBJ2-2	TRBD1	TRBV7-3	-	CASSLTQGGIAGELFF	TGTGCCAGCAGCTTAACACAGGGGGGCATCGCCGGGGAGCTGTTTTTT
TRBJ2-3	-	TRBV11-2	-	CASSLDWLGDTQYF	TGTGCCAGCAGCTTAGATTGGTTGGGAGATACGCAGTATTTT
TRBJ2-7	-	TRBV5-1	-	CASSSGQTEQYF	TGCGCCAGCAGTTCCGGACAGACCGAGCAGTACTTC
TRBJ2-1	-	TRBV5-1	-	CASSLDWQPYNEQFF	TGCGCCAGCAGCTTGGACTGGCAGCCCTACAATGAGCAGTTCTTC
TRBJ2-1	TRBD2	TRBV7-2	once	CASSLVSGGYNEQFF	TGTGCCAGCAGCTTAGTTAGCGGGGGATACAATGAGCAGTTCTTC
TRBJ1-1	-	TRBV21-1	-	CASSRNLSAFF	TGTGCCAGCAGCCGGAATCTATCGGCTTTCTTT
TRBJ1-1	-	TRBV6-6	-	CASSGSEAFF	TGTGCCAGCAGTGGGAGTGAAGCTTTCTTT
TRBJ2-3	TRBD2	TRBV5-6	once	CASSLDSGGSDTQYF	TGTGCCAGCAGCTTGGATAGCGGGGGATCAGATACGCAGTATTTT
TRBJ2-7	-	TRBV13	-	CASSLGNRGPVGEQYF	TGTGCCAGCAGCTTGGGGAACCGGGGGCCCGTCGGCGAGCAGTACTTC
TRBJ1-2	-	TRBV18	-	CASSPEAARVQGYTF	TGTGCCAGCTCACCAGAGGCCGCGAGGGTACAGGGCTACACCTTC
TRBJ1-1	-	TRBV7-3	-	CASSPYVDPPDESNTEAFF	TGTGCCAGCAGCCCATATGTAGACCCCCCAGACGAGTCGAACACTGAAGCTTTCTTT
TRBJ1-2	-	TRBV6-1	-	CASKPAGGGTYGYTF	TGTGCCAGCAAGCCCGCGGGGGGTGGGACCTATGGCTACACCTTC
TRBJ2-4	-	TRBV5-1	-	CASSPEPRAAKNIQYF	TGCGCCAGCAGCCCCGAGCCGAGAGCGGCCAAAAACATTCAGTACTTC
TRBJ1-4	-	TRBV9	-	CASSVGGGTTNEKLFF	TGTGCCAGCAGCGTCGGGGGGGGGACAACTAATGAAAAACTGTTTTTT
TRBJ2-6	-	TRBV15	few	CATSRESSFGGLNVLTF	TGTGCCACCAGCAGAGAATCGTCTTTCGGGGGCCTCAACGTCCTGACTTTC
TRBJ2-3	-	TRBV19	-	CASRDSSTQYF	TGTGCCAGTAGGGACAGTTCCACGCAGTATTTT